A selection of T cell receptor beta chains follows, all from one sample in a study of control samples from healthy donors and cancer patients. Sequencing used immunoSEQ multiplex PCR; TCRdb keeps in-frame clones, though not all of them. The sample yields about 120,000 clones, 70% to 90% seen once. The material sequenced was blood. The receptors were gathered from a woman in her seventies in good health. Both conserved end residues are part of each CDR3. Each record gives: CDR3 length, clone size, J gene, V gene, D gene, CDR3 protein, CDR3 DNA. The D gene is left open where the match is weak. Expanded clones get a size class; other rows say once, few or many, or leave the size out.

len: 17; abundance: NA; j_gene: TRBJ1-6; v_gene: TRBV5-1; d_gene: TRBD1; CDR3aa: CASSLRQDRGYNSPLHF; CDR3nt: TGCGCCAGCAGCTTGCGCCAGGACAGGGGATATAATTCACCCCTCCACTTT
len: 11; abundance: NA; j_gene: TRBJ2-7; v_gene: TRBV3-1/TRBV3-2; d_gene: NA; CDR3aa: CASSQVETTYF; CDR3nt: TGTGCCAGCAGCCAAGTTGAGACTACGTACTTC
len: 14; abundance: NA; j_gene: TRBJ2-7; v_gene: TRBV5-4; d_gene: NA; CDR3aa: CASSLSQVQSEQYF; CDR3nt: TGTGCCAGCAGCCTGTCACAGGTCCAGTCCGAGCAGTACTTC
len: 15; abundance: NA; j_gene: TRBJ1-6; v_gene: TRBV7-9; d_gene: NA; CDR3aa: CASSLKQGENSPLHF; CDR3nt: TGTGCCAGCAGCTTGAAACAGGGAGAAAATTCACCCCTCCACTTT
len: 13; abundance: NA; j_gene: TRBJ2-3; v_gene: TRBV4-1; d_gene: NA; CDR3aa: CASTHLSTDTQYF; CDR3nt: TGCGCCAGCACCCACCTGAGCACAGATACGCAGTATTTT
len: 13; abundance: NA; j_gene: TRBJ2-3; v_gene: TRBV13; d_gene: TRBD1; CDR3aa: CASSPDRADTQYF; CDR3nt: TGTGCCAGCAGCCCCGACAGGGCGGATACGCAGTATTTT
len: 18; abundance: NA; j_gene: TRBJ1-4; v_gene: TRBV5-1; d_gene: NA; CDR3aa: CASSTPVEGHPTNEKLFF; CDR3nt: TGCGCCAGCAGCACGCCCGTGGAGGGACATCCAACTAATGAAAAACTGTTTTTT
len: 13; abundance: NA; j_gene: TRBJ2-2; v_gene: TRBV7-2; d_gene: NA; CDR3aa: CASSLSHTGELFF; CDR3nt: TGTGCCAGCAGCTTATCCCACACCGGGGAGCTGTTTTTT
len: 14; abundance: NA; j_gene: TRBJ2-2; v_gene: TRBV28; d_gene: TRBD2; CDR3aa: CASTSGGFTGELFF; CDR3nt: TGTGCCAGCACTTCGGGGGGATTCACCGGGGAGCTGTTTTTT
len: 14; abundance: NA; j_gene: TRBJ1-2; v_gene: TRBV5-1; d_gene: NA; CDR3aa: CASSPGDFRYGYTF; CDR3nt: TGCGCCAGCAGCCCAGGGGATTTTCGGTATGGCTACACCTTC
len: 16; abundance: NA; j_gene: TRBJ1-1; v_gene: TRBV3-1/TRBV3-2; d_gene: TRBD1; CDR3aa: CASSPRDRGEGTEAFF; CDR3nt: TGTGCCAGCAGCCCGCGGGACAGGGGAGAGGGCACTGAAGCTTTCTTT
len: 11; abundance: NA; j_gene: TRBJ1-2; v_gene: TRBV6-6; d_gene: NA; CDR3aa: CAASGGLGYTF; CDR3nt: TGTGCCGCATCGGGGGGCCTCGGCTACACCTTC
len: 12; abundance: NA; j_gene: TRBJ1-6; v_gene: TRBV19; d_gene: TRBD1; CDR3aa: CASSIGTGSLHF; CDR3nt: TGTGCCAGTAGTATAGGGACAGGGTCCCTCCACTTT
len: 17; abundance: NA; j_gene: TRBJ2-7; v_gene: TRBV7-2; d_gene: NA; CDR3aa: CASSLVLGLPSGLEQYF; CDR3nt: TGTGCCAGCAGCTTAGTGTTGGGACTCCCTTCGGGCCTCGAGCAGTACTTC
len: 11; abundance: NA; j_gene: TRBJ2-1; v_gene: TRBV6-5; d_gene: NA; CDR3aa: CASRAYNEQFF; CDR3nt: TGTGCCAGCAGGGCCTACAATGAGCAGTTCTTC
len: 15; abundance: NA; j_gene: TRBJ2-3; v_gene: TRBV24-1; d_gene: NA; CDR3aa: CATSDFVAGTDTQYF; CDR3nt: TGTGCCACCAGTGATTTTGTAGCAGGCACAGATACGCAGTATTTT
len: 13; abundance: NA; j_gene: TRBJ2-7; v_gene: TRBV10-1; d_gene: NA; CDR3aa: CASSDGGADEQYF; CDR3nt: TGCGCCAGCAGTGACGGAGGGGCAGACGAGCAGTACTTC
len: 12; abundance: NA; j_gene: TRBJ2-5; v_gene: TRBV12-3/TRBV12-4; d_gene: NA; CDR3aa: CASSFIPETQYF; CDR3nt: TGTGCCAGCAGTTTTATCCCGGAGACCCAGTACTTC
len: 15; abundance: NA; j_gene: TRBJ2-1; v_gene: TRBV11-2; d_gene: NA; CDR3aa: CASSVDLSSYNEQFF; CDR3nt: TGTGCCAGCAGCGTAGACCTAAGCTCCTACAATGAGCAGTTCTTC
len: 14; abundance: NA; j_gene: TRBJ1-2; v_gene: TRBV29-1; d_gene: TRBD1; CDR3aa: CSVGLGGRGYGYTF; CDR3nt: TGCAGCGTTGGACTAGGGGGCCGCGGCTATGGCTACACCTTC
len: 13; abundance: NA; j_gene: TRBJ2-7; v_gene: TRBV7-9; d_gene: NA; CDR3aa: CASSLVEGYEQYF; CDR3nt: TGTGCCAGCAGCTTAGTTGAGGGCTACGAGCAGTACTTC
len: 13; abundance: NA; j_gene: TRBJ1-5; v_gene: TRBV2; d_gene: TRBD1; CDR3aa: CASTGQGTQPQHF; CDR3nt: TGTGCCAGCACGGGACAGGGGACTCAGCCCCAGCATTTT
len: 15; abundance: NA; j_gene: TRBJ2-6; v_gene: TRBV27; d_gene: NA; CDR3aa: CATRKLSSGANVLTF; CDR3nt: TGTGCCACCCGAAAGCTGAGCTCTGGGGCCAACGTCCTGACTTTC
len: 16; abundance: once; j_gene: TRBJ1-1; v_gene: TRBV7-8; d_gene: NA; CDR3aa: CASSSPAGGFNTEAFF; CDR3nt: TGTGCCAGCAGCTCCCCCGCTGGGGGCTTTAACACTGAAGCTTTCTTT
len: 16; abundance: NA; j_gene: TRBJ2-1; v_gene: TRBV11-1; d_gene: TRBD2; CDR3aa: CASSSFSGGAYNEQFF; CDR3nt: TGTGCCAGCAGCTCCTTTAGCGGGGGGGCCTACAATGAGCAGTTCTTC